The 31 T cell receptor beta chains below all came from one sample that was sequenced in a study of vaccination and CD4 T cells after COVID-19. This sample's treatment: approximately nine-day PBMC culture with coronavirus spike peptide pools or control peptides (ViraFEST assay). Ahead of the COVID-19 pandemic (2011-2018), the CD4+ T cells of the unexposed donor were collected. No antigen has been identified for these receptors. Cultured CD4+ T-cell DNA underwent Oncomine TCR Beta short-read sequencing. TCRdb called the PCR reads again in MiXCR, with one record for every CDR3 protein. Among some 8,900 distinct CDR3 sequences listed, about 48% were seen once. The sequenced sample consisted of CD4+ T cells from blood, cultured in vitro. These receptors originate from a human donor in good health.

The chain uses TRBV4-1 and TRBJ1-4; D unclear. Germline V CDR1 and CDR2: MGHRA, YSYEKL. Trimming stripped 4 bases from V and 8 bases from J, with 11 bases between. The CDR3 is 13 residues long. In DNA, the CDR3 is TGCGCCAGCAGCCCCTTAAGTGAGGAAAAACTGTTTTTT. This translates into CASSPLSEEKLFF.

This clonotype was found a few times. This chain links TRBV27 with TRBJ1-5; D is undetermined. Germline V lookup: CDR1 MNHEY, CDR2 SMNVEV (reference sequence). Trimming pared 2 bases from V and 3 bases from J, leaving 8 bases between. The CDR3 has 14 amino acids. CDR3 coding DNA: TGTGCCAGCAGTTTAGCCGGAGACAATCAGCCCCAGCATTTT. This encodes CASSLAGDNQPQHF.

As DNA, the CDR3 is TGTGCCAGCAGTGAACAGGGCATAGATACGCAGTATTTT. Translating gives CASSEQGIDTQYF. The rearrangement links TRBV2 to TRBJ2-3; possibly TRBD1 for D (5 bases). Germline V lookup: CDR1 SNHLY, CDR2 FYNNEI. Deletions cut 2 bases from V and 5 bases from J, with 8 bases between. This CDR3 comprises 13 residues. Using reference TRBV2 and TRBJ2-3 for the parts outside the CDR3, the full variable domain is EPEVTQTPSHQVTQMGQEVILRCVPISNHLYFYWYRQILGQKVEFLVSFYNNEISEKSEIFDDQFSVERPDGSNFTLKIRSTKLEDSAMYFCASSEQGIDTQYFGPGTRLTVL.

This sequence joins TRBV5-4 and TRBJ1-2; TRBD1 matches 11 bases. This CDR3 spans 14 amino acids. V lost 4 bases and J lost 6; bases outside the gene matches: 5. Germline assignment: CDR1 SGHNT and CDR2 YYREEE (reference sequence). The CDR3 DNA reads as TGTGCCAGCAGCGGACAGGGGGCGACCCATGGCTACACCTTC. Translating gives CASSGQGATHGYTF.

This clonotype was counted a few times. The chain employs TRBV5-4 and TRBJ1-5; possibly TRBD1 for D (5 bases). Trimming shortened V by 0 bases and J by 4 bases, and 11 bases separated the two germline ends. The germline V gene has CDR1 SGHNT and CDR2 YYREEE (reference sequence). This CDR3 is 15 amino acids long. The CDR3 region is CASSLAGTPNQPQHF. CDR3 nucleotide sequence: TGTGCCAGCAGCTTGGCCGGGACGCCGAATCAGCCCCAGCATTTT.

The chain joins TRBV7-2 to TRBJ2-4, with D possibly called TRBD1 or TRBD2 (5 bases each). V was shortened by 5 bases and J by 1 base, with 12 bases between the two germline ends. CDR1 is SGHTA, CDR2 FQGNSA, per germline. This CDR3 has 15 amino acids. The CDR3 is CASSTRGRAKNIQYF. The CDR3 DNA is TGTGCCAGCAGCACCCGGGGCCGGGCCAAAAACATTCAGTACTTC. The whole variable domain, filled in from reference TRBV7-2 and TRBJ2-4, reads GAGVSQSPSNKVTEKGKDVELRCDPISGHTALYWYRQSLGQGLEFLIYFQGNSAPDKSGLPSDRFSAERTGGSVSTLTIQRTQQEDSAVYLCASSTRGRAKNIQYFGAGTRLSVL.

The chain combines TRBV6-1 with TRBJ1-5; D remains ambiguous. Trimming stripped 3 bases from V and 0 bases from J, with 6 bases between. The germline CDR1 and CDR2 sequences are MNHNS and SASEGT. This CDR3 is built from 14 residues. Here the CDR3 DNA reads TGTGCCAGCAGTGAGACGGATAGCAATCAGCCCCAGCATTTT. This translates into CASSETDSNQPQHF.

The genes are TRBV21-1 and TRBJ1-2. TRBV21-1 is a pseudogene segment. This CDR3 contains 13 residues. DNA for the CDR3: TGTGCCAGCAGCAAAGCGCGCAAGGATGGCTACACCTTC. Protein sequence: CASSKARKDGYTF.

The CDR3 is CSARLWADTQYF. CDR3 coding DNA: TGCAGTGCTAGACTCTGGGCGGATACGCAGTATTTT. The chain uses TRBV20-1 and TRBJ2-3; the D is unclear. The V gene lost 2 bases and the J gene lost 6 bases, with 9 bases spanning the gap. Germline V gives CDR1 DFQATT, CDR2 SNEGSKA (reference sequence). There are 12 residues in the CDR3.

This sequence joins TRBV28 and TRBJ1-5, with 11 nucleotides matching TRBD1. Trimming at V came to 5 bases and at J to 2 bases, leaving 8 bases not matched to a gene. Per the germline V gene, CDR1 is MDHEN and CDR2 is SYDVKM. There are 17 residues in the CDR3. The CDR3 spells CASSRTGGRVGNQPQHF. In DNA form, the CDR3 reads TGTGCCAGCAGTCGGACAGGGGGCCGCGTGGGCAATCAGCCCCAGCATTTT.

This chain links TRBV19 with TRBJ2-3, with TRBD2 as a possible D gene (5 bases). CDR3 length equals 15 residues. Germline lookup yields CDR1 LNHDA and CDR2 SQIVND (reference sequence). Trimming pared 1 base from V and 3 bases from J, leaving 11 bases between. The CDR3 here is CASSIARGTTDTQYF. In DNA form, the CDR3 reads TGTGCCAGTAGTATAGCACGGGGTACGACAGATACGCAGTATTTT.

The V and J genes are TRBV19 and TRBJ2-2; TRBD1 or TRBD2 may be the D gene (6 bases each). There are 14 residues in the CDR3. Germline CDR1 is LNHDA and CDR2 is SQIVND (reference sequence). V was cut by 6 bases and J by 3 bases, with 11 bases left in between. The CDR3 here is CASRKGGDTGELFF. In DNA form, the CDR3 reads TGTGCCAGTAGGAAGGGGGGAGACACCGGGGAGCTGTTTTTT.

This clonotype was detected only a few times. The genes are TRBV6-1 and TRBJ2-5; maybe TRBD2 (6 bases). The CDR3 contains 12 residues. Germline V CDR1 and CDR2: MNHNS, SASEGT. V lost 6 bases to trimming and J lost 2 bases, with 7 bases between them. CDR3 protein: CASRRGQETQYF. As DNA, the CDR3 is TGTGCCAGCAGACGGGGGCAAGAGACCCAGTACTTC.

This clonotype was observed a few times. The chain couples TRBV19 to TRBJ2-7, with TRBD1 identical over 9 bases. Germline V CDR1 and CDR2: LNHDA, SQIVND (reference sequence). The V segment lost 5 bases and the J segment 1 base; nucleotides outside the gene matches: 9. There are 16 residues in the CDR3. CDR3 sequence reads: CASSHMTGTGSYEQYF. CDR3 in DNA: TGTGCCAGTAGTCATATGACCGGGACAGGGTCCTACGAGCAGTACTTC.

Only a few counts were recorded for this clonotype. This chain links TRBV7-2 with TRBJ1-5; D ambiguous. The CDR3 covers 13 residues. Trimming took 1 base from V and 7 from J, leaving 8 bases between them. The germline V gene encodes CDR1 SGHTA and CDR2 FQGNSA. CDR3 nucleotide sequence: TGTGCCAGCAGCTTAGGTTTGTTGCAGCCCCAGCATTTT. Encoded protein: CASSLGLLQPQHF. Full variable domain (rest looked up from reference TRBV7-2 and TRBJ1-5): GAGVSQSPSNKVTEKGKDVELRCDPISGHTALYWYRQSLGQGLEFLIYFQGNSAPDKSGLPSDRFSAERTGGSVSTLTIQRTQQEDSAVYLCASSLGLLQPQHFGDGTRLSIL.

V is TRBV5-1 and J is TRBJ1-1, with D perhaps TRBD1 (6 bases). This CDR3 spans 15 amino acids. Trimming cost V 4 bases and J 2 bases, with 15 bases left between them. Germline values: CDR1 SGHRS, CDR2 YFSETQ. CDR3 nucleotide sequence: TGCGCCAGCAGCGCCCTCCCAGGGACAAACACTGAAGCTTTCTTT. The encoded protein is CASSALPGTNTEAFF.

This chain connects TRBV20-1 to TRBJ2-3, with 10 bases matching TRBD2. Germline V gene lookup returns CDR1 DFQATT and CDR2 SNEGSKA (reference sequence). With 1 base clipped from V and 3 bases from J, the junction kept 4 bases outside the gene matches. The CDR3 is 15 amino acids. The CDR3 DNA is TGCAGTGCTAGAGTTCCGGGACTAGCGACAGATACGCAGTATTTT. It encodes CSARVPGLATDTQYF.

This clonotype was counted between two and nine times. The V call is TRBV7-9, the J call TRBJ2-1, with a possible D match to TRBD1 (6 bases). V lost 3 bases to trimming and J lost 0 bases, with 15 bases between them. Looked up from germline, CDR1 is SEHNR and CDR2 is FQNEAQ (reference sequence). The CDR3 contains 17 residues. CDR3 sequence (DNA): TGTGCCAGCAGCTTGGGCAGAGACAGGACCTCCTACAATGAGCAGTTCTTC. It encodes CASSLGRDRTSYNEQFF.

The chain uses TRBV7-2 and TRBJ2-7, with no clear D. The V gene lost 1 base and the J gene lost 3 bases, with 7 bases spanning the gap. This CDR3 is built from 13 residues. Germline CDR1 reads SGHTA; CDR2 reads FQGNSA. The CDR3 protein is CASSLVPGYEQYF. The CDR3 DNA reads TGTGCCAGCAGCTTAGTTCCGGGCTACGAGCAGTACTTC.

This rearrangement joins TRBV19 to TRBJ2-2, with D unresolved. V lost 11 bases and J lost 3, with 16 bases in between. Germline CDR1 LNHDA, CDR2 SQIVND (reference sequence). CDR3 length equals 14 residues. In DNA, the CDR3 is TGTGCCTCTAGGGTCCAAGGATACACCGGGGAGCTGTTTTTT. It translates to CASRVQGYTGELFF.

The chain employs TRBV14 and TRBJ2-5; tentatively, D is TRBD1 (5 bases). Trimming took 3 bases from V and 8 from J, leaving 16 bases between them. The CDR3 contains 14 residues. In germline, CDR1 is SGHDN, CDR2 FVKESK. The CDR3 bases are TGTGCCAGCAGCCACAGGGATAATTTCGGAACCCAGTACTTC. Translation gives CASSHRDNFGTQYF. The full variable domain, rest sourced from reference TRBV14 and TRBJ2-5, is EAGVTQFPSHSVIEKGQTVTLRCDPISGHDNLYWYRRVMGKEIKFLLHFVKESKQDESGMPNNRFLAERTGGTYSTLKVQPAELEDSGVYFCASSHRDNFGTQYFGPGTRLLVL.

V usage is TRBV6-1 and J usage is TRBJ1-5; 8 bases line up with TRBD1. Germline values: CDR1 MNHNS, CDR2 SASEGT. This CDR3 is 13 amino acids long. The junction had 7 bases not matched to a gene; V was cut back by 7 bases and J by 8 bases. CDR3 DNA sequence: TGTGCCAGCACCGTCGACAGGGGAAAGCCCCAGCATTTT. Its translation is CASTVDRGKPQHF.

The rearrangement joins TRBV20-1 to TRBJ2-3, with TRBD2 matching over 7 bases. This CDR3 region has 18 residues. Unmatched junction bases numbered 16, after V lost 3 bases and J lost 1 base. Looked up from germline, CDR1 is DFQATT and CDR2 is SNEGSKA (reference sequence). DNA for the CDR3: TGCAGTGCTAGTTATCGGTCTAGCGGTGGCCCGGGCACAGATACGCAGTATTTT. Translating gives CSASYRSSGGPGTDTQYF.

V usage is TRBV11-2 and J usage is TRBJ2-5; D gene uncertain. CDR1 SGHAT and CDR2 FQNNGV come from the germline V gene. The V end lost 4 bases, the J end lost 2 bases, and 11 bases lay between the germline ends. The CDR3 is made up of 14 amino acids. The CDR3 spells CASSSLGLQETQYF. As DNA, the CDR3 is TGTGCCAGCAGCTCCTTAGGGTTACAAGAGACCCAGTACTTC.

The genes are TRBV12-3 or TRBV12-4 and TRBJ2-5; D is possibly TRBD1 or TRBD2 (5 bases each). The CDR3 is 14 residues long. Trimming left V 3 bases short and J 6 bases short, with 14 bases between. This CDR3 is CASSLERGIQTQYF. CDR3 nucleotide sequence: TGTGCCAGCAGTTTGGAGAGGGGAATTCAGACCCAGTACTTC.

This chain joins TRBV5-1 and TRBJ2-3; TRBD1 is a possible D gene (6 bases). Germline lookup yields CDR1 SGHRS and CDR2 YFSETQ. V was cut by 0 bases and J by 4 bases, with 12 bases left in between. The CDR3 is 15 residues long. CDR3 residues: CASSLAYRDPDTQYF. CDR3 DNA sequence: TGCGCCAGCAGCTTGGCGTACAGGGACCCAGATACGCAGTATTTT.

The J gene is TRBJ2-1, the V gene TRBV20-1; 14 bases are a match to TRBD2. Germline values: CDR1 DFQATT, CDR2 SNEGSKA (reference sequence). V gave up 8 bases and J gave up 10 bases; unmatched junction bases: 10. The CDR3 spans 14 residues. CDR3 sequence reads: CSPAVGTSGREQFF. The DNA of the CDR3 is TGCAGTCCTGCCGTGGGGACTAGCGGGAGAGAGCAGTTCTTC.

This clonotype was seen a single time. This chain joins TRBV27 and TRBJ2-1, with 7 bases identical to TRBD2. Germline lookup yields CDR1 MNHEY and CDR2 SMNVEV (reference sequence). The trim removed 2 bases at V and 9 bases at J, leaving 7 bases unmatched. The CDR3 loop spans 14 amino acids. The CDR3 region is CASSLTGTMVEQFF. The CDR3 DNA is TGTGCCAGCAGTTTAACCGGGACTATGGTTGAGCAGTTCTTC.

The rearrangement uses TRBV6-5 and TRBJ1-2, with D hard to call. Germline CDR1 MNHEY, CDR2 SVGAGI. Trimming shortened V by 3 bases and J by 2 bases, and 16 bases separated the two germline ends. The CDR3 extends over 16 amino acids. The CDR3 loop reads CASSYSKGSENYGYTF. The CDR3 DNA is TGTGCCAGCAGTTATTCTAAGGGCAGCGAAAACTATGGCTACACCTTC.

This clonotype was seen a handful of times. This chain joins TRBV7-9 and TRBJ2-1; D gene unclear. Germline V gene lookup returns CDR1 SEHNR and CDR2 FQNEAQ (reference sequence). The CDR3 spans 16 residues. Deletions cut 1 base from V and 6 bases from J, with 16 bases between. This CDR3 reads CASSLGMAQRTNEQFF. The CDR3 DNA is TGTGCCAGCAGCTTAGGTATGGCACAGAGAACCAATGAGCAGTTCTTC.

The J gene is TRBJ1-2, the V gene TRBV28; D is perhaps TRBD1 (6 bases). The V end was cut by 1 base, the J end by 8 bases, with 17 bases between. Germline values: CDR1 MDHEN, CDR2 SYDVKM. The CDR3 has 15 residues. The CDR3 loop is CASSLYRVATGGYTF. Here the CDR3 DNA reads TGTGCCAGCAGTTTATACAGGGTGGCAACGGGAGGCTACACCTTC.